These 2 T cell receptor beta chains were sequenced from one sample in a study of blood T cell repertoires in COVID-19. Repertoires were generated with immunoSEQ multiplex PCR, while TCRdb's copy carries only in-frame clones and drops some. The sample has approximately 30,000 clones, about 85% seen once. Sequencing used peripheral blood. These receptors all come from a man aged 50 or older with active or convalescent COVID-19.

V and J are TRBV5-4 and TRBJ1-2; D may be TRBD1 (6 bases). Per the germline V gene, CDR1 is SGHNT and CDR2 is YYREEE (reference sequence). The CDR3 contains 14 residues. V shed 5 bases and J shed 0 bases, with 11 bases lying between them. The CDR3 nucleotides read TGTGCCAGCAGTTGGGACACCTCTAACTATGGCTACACCTTC. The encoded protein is CASSWDTSNYGYTF.

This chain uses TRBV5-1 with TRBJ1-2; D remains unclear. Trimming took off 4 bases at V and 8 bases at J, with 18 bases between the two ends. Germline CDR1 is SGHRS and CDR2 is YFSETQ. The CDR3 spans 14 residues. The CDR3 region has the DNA TGCGCCAGCAGCGAAATGGACCTATCGGGGGGCTACACCTTC. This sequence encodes CASSEMDLSGGYTF.